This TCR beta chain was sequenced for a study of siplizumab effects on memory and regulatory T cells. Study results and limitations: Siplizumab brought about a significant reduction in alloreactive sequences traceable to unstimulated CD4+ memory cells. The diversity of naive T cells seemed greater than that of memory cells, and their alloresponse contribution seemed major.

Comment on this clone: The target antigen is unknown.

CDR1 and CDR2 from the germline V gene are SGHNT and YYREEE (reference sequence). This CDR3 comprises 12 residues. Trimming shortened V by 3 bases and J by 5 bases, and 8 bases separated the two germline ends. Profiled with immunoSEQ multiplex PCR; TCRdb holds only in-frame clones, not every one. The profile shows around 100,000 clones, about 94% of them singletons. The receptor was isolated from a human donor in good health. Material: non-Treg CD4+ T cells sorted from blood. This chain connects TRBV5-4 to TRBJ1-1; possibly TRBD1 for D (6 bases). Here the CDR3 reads CASSYDRTEAFF. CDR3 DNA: TGTGCCAGCAGCTATGACAGGACTGAAGCTTTCTTT.